Listed below are T cell receptor beta chains from one sample, sequenced in a study of tumor-infiltrating lymphocytes in oesophageal squamous cell carcinoma. TCRdb ran MiXCR on the PCR reads and lists one entry per CDR3 protein. The data contain tens of thousands of distinct CDR3 sequences, 35% to 40% of them singletons. The sequenced material came from esophageal tumor tissue. Every receptor here comes from a male donor with esophageal squamous cell carcinoma. CDR3s include the opening cysteine and the closing phenylalanine or tryptophan. Each record gives: V gene, J gene, clone size, D gene, CDR3 DNA, CDR3 protein. The D gene is left open where the match is weak. Size values are once, few and many counts, or a class for expanded clones, and some rows have none.

V: TRBV6-8; J: TRBJ1-5; size: NA; D: TRBD1; DNA: TGTGCCATCCTACTTCCGGGACAGGGGCCGGGTCAGCCCCAGCATTTT; CDR3: CAILLPGQGPGQPQHF
V: TRBV6-1; J: TRBJ2-1; size: many; D: NA; DNA: TGTGCCAGCAGTTCCGGGGTTTACAATGAGCAGTTCTTC; CDR3: CASSSGVYNEQFF
V: TRBV19; J: TRBJ1-4; size: many; D: NA; DNA: TGTGCCAGTAGTTCTAACAACCGGGACCGCGAAAAACTGTTTTTT; CDR3: CASSSNNRDREKLFF
V: TRBV11-3; J: TRBJ2-1; size: NA; D: TRBD2; DNA: TGTGCCAGCAGCTTAGATGGGACTAGTGGCTACAATGAGCAGTTCTTC; CDR3: CASSLDGTSGYNEQFF
V: TRBV6-5; J: TRBJ2-3; size: NA; D: NA; DNA: TGTGCCAGCAGTTACAATGAGGGCTCGTACAATGAGCGGTACTTC; CDR3: CASSYNEGSYNERYF
V: TRBV7-8; J: TRBJ1-2; size: NA; D: NA; DNA: TGTGCCAGCAGCTTAGGGTTGGGGGACTATGGCTACACCTTC; CDR3: CASSLGLGDYGYTF
V: TRBV6-6; J: TRBJ2-1; size: NA; D: TRBD2; DNA: TGTGCCAGCAGTTACTCCGGGGTAGCGGGCTCCTACAATGAGCAGTTCTTC; CDR3: CASSYSGVAGSYNEQFF
V: TRBV7-2; J: TRBJ2-3; size: few; D: NA; DNA: TGTGCCAGCAGCTTTGCGGGGGCGGCAGATACGCAGTATTTT; CDR3: CASSFAGAADTQYF
V: TRBV2; J: TRBJ2-1; size: NA; D: TRBD2; DNA: TGTGCCAGCAGTCCCAGGGCGGGAGGTGGATACGAGCAGTTCTTC; CDR3: CASSPRAGGGYEQFF
V: TRBV7-2; J: TRBJ2-1; size: medium-sized; D: TRBD2; DNA: TGTGCCAGCAGCTTAGGAGCGGGAGGGCGCCATCACAATGAGCAGTTCTTC; CDR3: CASSLGAGGRHHNEQFF
V: TRBV7-6; J: TRBJ2-3; size: few; D: NA; DNA: TGTGCCAGCAGCATAGCAGGTTCTAGCACAGATACGCAGTATTTT; CDR3: CASSIAGSSTDTQYF
V: TRBV7-6; J: TRBJ2-5; size: NA; D: NA; DNA: TGTGCCAGCAGCTTCGTGTACGGGACCCACAATGAGCAGTACTTC; CDR3: CASSFVYGTHNEQYF
V: TRBV20-1; J: TRBJ2-1; size: NA; D: TRBD2; DNA: TGCAGGGTCTCTAGCGGGAGCTACAATGAGCAGTTCTTC; CDR3: CRVSSGSYNEQFF
V: TRBV6-1; J: TRBJ1-5; size: medium-sized; D: TRBD1; DNA: TGTGCCAGCATGACAGGGATCAATCAGCCCCAGCATTTT; CDR3: CASMTGINQPQHF
V: TRBV18; J: TRBJ1-2; size: many; D: NA; DNA: TGTGCCAGCTCACCAACACGGGAATATGGGTATGGCTACACCTTC; CDR3: CASSPTREYGYGYTF
V: TRBV7-3; J: TRBJ2-3; size: few; D: NA; DNA: TGTGCCAGCAGCTCCTCCTCAGGGACGCAGTATTTT; CDR3: CASSSSSGTQYF
V: TRBV20-1; J: TRBJ2-6; size: many; D: NA; DNA: TGCAGTGCTAGCAGGGTACCCGGGGCCAACGTCCTGACTTTC; CDR3: CSASRVPGANVLTF
V: TRBV5-5; J: TRBJ2-7; size: NA; D: TRBD1; DNA: TGTGCCAGCAGCTCGGGACAGGGTAACTTCTTCTACAATGAGCAGTACTTC; CDR3: CASSSGQGNFFYNEQYF
V: TRBV5-5; J: TRBJ2-1; size: NA; D: TRBD1; DNA: TGTGCCAGCAGCACGGGGACAGGCGAGCAGTTCTTC; CDR3: CASSTGTGEQFF